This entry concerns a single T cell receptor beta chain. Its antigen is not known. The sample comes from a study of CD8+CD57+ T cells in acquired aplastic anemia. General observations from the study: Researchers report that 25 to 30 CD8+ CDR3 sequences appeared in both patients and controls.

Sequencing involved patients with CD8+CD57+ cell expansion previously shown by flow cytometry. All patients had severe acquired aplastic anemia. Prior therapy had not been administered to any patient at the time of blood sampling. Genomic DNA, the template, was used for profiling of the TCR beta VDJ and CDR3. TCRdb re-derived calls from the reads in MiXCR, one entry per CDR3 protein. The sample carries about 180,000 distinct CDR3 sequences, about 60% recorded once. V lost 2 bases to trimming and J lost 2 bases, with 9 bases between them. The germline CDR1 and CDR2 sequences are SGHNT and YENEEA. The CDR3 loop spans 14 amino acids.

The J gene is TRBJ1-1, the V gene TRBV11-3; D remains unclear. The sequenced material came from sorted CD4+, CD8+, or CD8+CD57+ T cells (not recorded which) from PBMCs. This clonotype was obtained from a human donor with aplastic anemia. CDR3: CASSLSGDNTEAFF. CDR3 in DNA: TGTGCCAGCAGCTTAAGTGGGGATAACACTGAAGCTTTCTTT.